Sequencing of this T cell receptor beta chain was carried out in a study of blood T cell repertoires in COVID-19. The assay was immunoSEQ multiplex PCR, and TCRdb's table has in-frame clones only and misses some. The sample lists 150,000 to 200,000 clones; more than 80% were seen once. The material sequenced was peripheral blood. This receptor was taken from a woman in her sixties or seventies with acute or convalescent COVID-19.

The CDR3 region has the DNA TGTGCCAGCAGTCCTAGCGGGAGGGGAGAAGATACGCAGTATTTT. Protein sequence: CASSPSGRGEDTQYF. The chain has TRBV28 and TRBJ2-3; 12 positions match TRBD2. The V gene's germline CDR1 is MDHEN and CDR2 SYDVKM. The junction had 5 bases not matched to a gene; V was cut back by 5 bases and J by 5 bases. The length of the CDR3 is 15 residues.